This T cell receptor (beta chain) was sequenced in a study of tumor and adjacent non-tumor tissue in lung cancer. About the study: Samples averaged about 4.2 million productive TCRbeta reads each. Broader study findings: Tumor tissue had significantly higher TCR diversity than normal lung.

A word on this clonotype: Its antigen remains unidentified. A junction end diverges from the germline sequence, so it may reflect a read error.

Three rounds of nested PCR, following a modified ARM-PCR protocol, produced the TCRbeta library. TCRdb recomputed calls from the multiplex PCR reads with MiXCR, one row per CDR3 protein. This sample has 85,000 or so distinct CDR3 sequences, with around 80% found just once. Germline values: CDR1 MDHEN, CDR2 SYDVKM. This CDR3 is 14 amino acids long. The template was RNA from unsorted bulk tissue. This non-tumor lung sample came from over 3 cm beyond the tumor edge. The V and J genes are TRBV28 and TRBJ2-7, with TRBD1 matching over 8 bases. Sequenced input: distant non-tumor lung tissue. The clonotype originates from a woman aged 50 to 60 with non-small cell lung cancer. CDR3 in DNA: TGTGCCAGCAATTTCCCCGGACAGGGCTACGAGCAATATTTC. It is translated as CASNFPGQGYEQYF.